One and the same sample provided the 8 T cell receptor beta chains below, sequenced in a study of cytomegalovirus exposure and HLA in healthy donors. PCR involved 60 Vbeta and 13 Jbeta primers. Clones were read by immunoSEQ multiplex PCR, and TCRdb kept only the in-frame ones, dropping some. The sample holds around 100,000 clones, approximately 71% seen once. Sequencing was performed on PBMCs. Source of these receptors: a woman between 18 and 29 years old in good health and CMV-seropositive.

This sequence joins TRBV28 and TRBJ2-1, with 8 positions matching TRBD2. The CDR3 is 16 residues long. Germline CDR1 MDHEN, CDR2 SYDVKM. Losses at the gene ends were 5 bases for V and 6 bases for J; bases not matched to a gene: 12. The DNA for the CDR3 is TGTGCCAGCAGTCCTTGGAGCGGGAGAGGGGTCAATGAGCAGTTCTTC. This sequence encodes CASSPWSGRGVNEQFF. Full variable domain (outside the CDR3, taken from reference TRBV28 and TRBJ2-1): DVKVTQSSRYLVKRTGEKVFLECVQDMDHENMFWYRQDPGLGLRLIYFSYDVKMKEKGDIPEGYSVSREKKERFSLILESASTNQTSMYLCASSPWSGRGVNEQFFGPGTRLTVL.

The chain links TRBV10-3 to TRBJ2-7, with TRBD1 matching over 8 bases. V shed 7 bases and J 4 bases; nucleotides not matched to a gene: 6. The CDR3 totals 13 residues. Germline CDR1 ENHRY, CDR2 SYGVKD. CDR3 region: CAITLGQGYEQYF. DNA of the CDR3: TGTGCCATCACCCTTGGACAGGGATACGAGCAGTACTTC.

V gene TRBV18 combines with J gene TRBJ1-1; D remains unclear. This CDR3 spans 14 amino acids. Germline values: CDR1 KGHSH, CDR2 LQKENI. V lost 6 bases, J lost 0 bases, and 11 bases lay in between. CDR3 nucleotide sequence: TGTGCCAGCTCCCCGAGAACCATGAACACTGAAGCTTTCTTT. This gives the protein CASSPRTMNTEAFF.

This clone came up a few times. V gene TRBV12-5 combines with J gene TRBJ2-3; 12 bases map to TRBD2. Germline V gene data show CDR1 as LGHNT and CDR2 as FRNRAP. V shed 5 bases, J shed 6 bases, and the junction held 6 bases outside the gene matches. The length of the CDR3 is 15 residues. The CDR3 DNA sequence: TGTGCTAGTGGTACTAGCGGGGGGTGGTCTGATACGCAGTATTTT. This codes for CASGTSGGWSDTQYF.

The count of this clone is one. This same CDR3 is encoded by further DNA sequences in the sample. The rearrangement uses TRBV15 and TRBJ2-1; TRBD2 matches 7 bases. V was pared by 1 base and J by 1 base, with 4 bases of the junction left unmatched. Germline V gene lookup returns CDR1 LNHNV and CDR2 YYDKDF (reference sequence). The CDR3 is made up of 16 amino acids. CDR3 nucleotides: TGTGCCACCAGCAGAGGGGCTAGCGGATCCTACAATGAGCAGTTCTTC. The encoded protein is CATSRGASGSYNEQFF.

A few counts support this clone. This rearrangement joins TRBV11-2 to TRBJ1-1; D gene ambiguous. CDR1 is SGHAT and CDR2 is FQNNGV in the germline V gene. This CDR3 region has 13 residues. Trimming shortened V by 4 bases and J by 0 bases, and 6 bases separated the two germline ends. CDR3 coding DNA: TGTGCCAGCAGCTCCCAGGTGAACACTGAAGCTTTCTTT. Translating gives CASSSQVNTEAFF.

The CDR3 region is CASSEMAGGPQETQYF. In DNA form, the CDR3 reads TGTGCCAGCAGTGAAATGGCGGGAGGGCCCCAAGAGACCCAGTACTTC. The chain carries TRBV6-1 and TRBJ2-5, with 9 positions matching TRBD2. Trimming removed 2 bases from V and 1 base from J; junction bases left unmatched: 5. The CDR3 is made up of 16 amino acids. Germline values: CDR1 MNHNS, CDR2 SASEGT.

This sequence joins TRBV6-5 and TRBJ1-1; 8 bases agree with TRBD1. CDR1 and CDR2 from the germline V gene are MNHEY and SVGAGI. This CDR3 spans 14 amino acids. V lost 6 bases and J lost 5; bases outside the gene matches: 8. CDR3 nucleotides: TGTGCCAGCAGCCTCGGACAGGGTTGGACTGAAGCTTTCTTT. Translated, it gives CASSLGQGWTEAFF.